The sequence of this TCR beta chain was determined in a study of blood T cell repertoires in COVID-19. Losses at the gene ends were 7 bases for V and 2 bases for J; bases not matched to a gene: 13. Germline V CDR1 and CDR2: SNHLY, FYNNEI. The CDR3 contains 17 residues. Generated by immunoSEQ multiplex PCR, the TCRdb table keeps only in-frame clones and is missing some. Here the sample spans approximately 100,000 clones, 70% to 90% being singletons. The sequenced material came from peripheral blood. The sequence was obtained from a woman aged 55 to 70 with acute or convalescent COVID-19. The V and J genes are TRBV2 and TRBJ2-1; 8 nucleotides align to TRBD1. DNA for the CDR3: TGTGCCAGCAAAAAGGACTCAGGGGGCTTTACCTACAATGAGCAGTTCTTC. Its protein is CASKKDSGGFTYNEQFF.